This T cell receptor beta chain comes out of a study of cytomegalovirus exposure and HLA in healthy donors. CDR3 size: 16 residues. Trimming took 3 bases from V and 3 from J, leaving 18 bases between them. Germline loops: CDR1 MGHRA, CDR2 YSYEKL. Findings and caveats of the study: Some TCR beta chains (164 of them) were listed as cytomegalovirus-associated. Cytomegalovirus status was reportedly diagnosed by the classifier with high sensitivity and specificity.

As regards this clone: Its target is not known.

Repertoires were generated with immunoSEQ multiplex PCR, while TCRdb's copy carries only in-frame clones and drops some. The table shows roughly 90,000 clones, with about 85% occurring only once. The sample taken for sequencing was PBMCs. This chain joins TRBV4-1 and TRBJ2-7, with TRBD1 as a possible D gene (6 bases). The source is a man aged 18 to 29 in good health and CMV-seropositive. The chain's CDR3 is CASSQVGTVGGYEQYF. For the CDR3, the DNA is TGCGCCAGCAGCCAGGTCGGGACGGTAGGGGGCTACGAGCAGTACTTC.